The rows below give T cell receptor beta chains drawn from one sample of a study of T cells after posttransplantation cyclophosphamide. Measured with immunoSEQ multiplex PCR; TCRdb has only the in-frame clones, and not every one. The record shows more than 9,500 clones for this sample, with no singletons present. The sequenced sample was PBMCs. The receptors stem from a woman in her forties in good health, CMV-negative, and a related stem cell transplant donor. Both conserved end residues are part of each CDR3. D genes are given only for firm matches. Part of the rows lack a size; the others show once, few, many or a class for expanded clones.

d_gene	abundance	j_gene	v_gene	CDR3nt	CDR3aa
-	many	TRBJ2-1	TRBV6-1	TGTGCCAGCAGTGAAAAGCGCGAGCAGTTCTTC	CASSEKREQFF
-	many	TRBJ2-1	TRBV11-3	TGTGCCAGCAGCCTCGGGACTTTAGCTGAGCAGTTCTTC	CASSLGTLAEQFF
TRBD1	few	TRBJ1-2	TRBV29-1	TGCAGCGTTAGACAGGGGGGGGACTATGGCTACACCTTC	CSVRQGGDYGYTF
TRBD1	many	TRBJ1-5	TRBV6-2/TRBV6-3	TGTGCCAGCAGTTACCTGGACAGGGTTGGTCAGCCCCAGCATTTT	CASSYLDRVGQPQHF
-	medium-sized	TRBJ1-1	TRBV5-1	TGCGCCAGCCGCTTAAGGCTGAACACTGAAGCTTTCTTT	CASRLRLNTEAFF
TRBD1	many	TRBJ2-7	TRBV14	TGTGCCAGCAGCGGGGACAGGTACGAGCAGTACTTC	CASSGDRYEQYF
-	many	TRBJ2-5	TRBV29-1	TGCAGCGCCTCGACGAGCGGGGAGACCCAGTACTTC	CSASTSGETQYF
-	-	TRBJ2-5	TRBV5-1	TGCGCCAGCAGCGCCCGGGGAGCCCAAGAGACCCAGTACTTC	CASSARGAQETQYF
-	many	TRBJ1-2	TRBV5-6	TGTGCCAGCAGCTTGGCCGGGGGGGAAGGCTACACCTTC	CASSLAGGEGYTF
-	many	TRBJ2-6	TRBV18	TGTGCCAGCTCACCTCGTCAGGGAGCCGGGGCCAACGTCCTGACTTTC	CASSPRQGAGANVLTF
-	many	TRBJ1-1	TRBV7-2	TGTGCCAGCAGCCGTGTAGGGGCCGGAAACACTGAAGCTTTCTTT	CASSRVGAGNTEAFF
TRBD2	many	TRBJ2-2	TRBV5-1	TGCGCCAGCAGCCAACTAGCGGCGAACACCGGGGAGCTGTTTTTT	CASSQLAANTGELFF
-	many	TRBJ2-1	TRBV6-1	TGTGCCAGCCTTGGGCTCAATGAGCAGTTCTTC	CASLGLNEQFF
-	many	TRBJ2-2	TRBV6-5	TGTGCCAGCAGTTACACTGGGCCCTACACCGGGGAGCTGTTTTTT	CASSYTGPYTGELFF
-	many	TRBJ1-2	TRBV7-9	TGTGCCAGCAGCTCTGGGGGGGGCAACTATGGCTACACCTTC	CASSSGGGNYGYTF
TRBD1	few	TRBJ1-5	TRBV30	TGTGCCTGGAGTCCCCCCAGGGGACAGGCGAAATATCAGCCCCAGCATTTT	CAWSPPRGQAKYQPQHF
TRBD2	many	TRBJ2-3	TRBV29-1	TGCAGCGTTGAACTAGCGGGAGCGACAGATACGCAGTATTTT	CSVELAGATDTQYF
TRBD2	many	TRBJ2-7	TRBV7-4	TGTGCCAGCAGCTTAGGACTCGGGACGGGGGGTTCCTACGAGCAGTACTTC	CASSLGLGTGGSYEQYF
TRBD2	many	TRBJ2-3	TRBV4-2	TGTGCCAGCAGCCCCCTCGCCGGGTCTAGCGGGGGGGCGGGAGATACGCAGTATTTT	CASSPLAGSSGGAGDTQYF
TRBD2	many	TRBJ2-7	TRBV7-8	TGTGCCAGCAGCTTAGGTCAATCCGGGACTAGCGGGGGGCAGTACTTC	CASSLGQSGTSGGQYF
TRBD1	many	TRBJ1-2	TRBV20-1	TGCGCAGGGGGGAACTATGGCTACACCTTC	CAGGNYGYTF
TRBD2	many	TRBJ2-7	TRBV7-8	TGTGCCAGCAGTACGGGGGGGCCCTACGAGCAGTACTTC	CASSTGGPYEQYF
-	many	TRBJ2-7	TRBV16	TGTGCCAGCAGCCTTGACCGGGACTTCTACGAGCAGTACTTC	CASSLDRDFYEQYF